These 19 T cell receptor beta chains originate from one sample sequenced in a study of CD8 T cells in Susac syndrome. Random hexamers primed reverse transcription of 0.5 to 1 ug RNA. TCRdb processed the immunoSEQ multiplex PCR reads anew with MiXCR; each CDR3 protein has one entry. This table holds around 150,000 distinct CDR3 sequences, nearly 95% found once. Sequenced material: CD8+ T cells from PBMCs. The receptors were sampled from a human donor in good health.

This clonotype was found once. The V call is TRBV19, the J call TRBJ2-2, with D unclear. CDR3 length: 13 residues. Germline CDR1 and CDR2: LNHDA and SQIVND (reference sequence). The V gene lost 10 bases and the J gene lost 2 bases, with 11 bases spanning the gap. The CDR3 nucleotides read TGTGCCACCGGGCAGCATAACACCGGGGAGCTGTTTTTT. Protein: CATGQHNTGELFF.

The rearrangement uses TRBV12-3 or TRBV12-4 and TRBJ2-2; D gene unclear. The V end lost 3 bases, the J end lost 9 bases, and 17 bases lay between the germline ends. This CDR3 has 15 amino acids. The CDR3, as DNA: TGTGCCAGCAGTTTCCCCGACAAGGGTGACCGGGAGCTGTTTTTT. It specifies CASSFPDKGDRELFF.

The chain is built from TRBV7-2 and TRBJ2-3; D possibly uses TRBD1 or TRBD2 (5 bases each). V gave up 5 bases and J gave up 5 bases, with 14 bases separating them. Germline V gene data show CDR1 as SGHTA and CDR2 as FQGNSA. CDR3 length equals 14 residues. The CDR3 sequence is CASSLSRDLDTQYF. The CDR3 DNA sequence: TGTGCCAGCAGCCTCAGCAGGGACCTAGATACGCAGTATTTT. The whole variable domain, filled in from reference TRBV7-2 and TRBJ2-3, reads GAGVSQSPSNKVTEKGKDVELRCDPISGHTALYWYRQSLGQGLEFLIYFQGNSAPDKSGLPSDRFSAERTGGSVSTLTIQRTQQEDSAVYLCASSLSRDLDTQYFGPGTRLTVL.

The chain joins TRBV28 to TRBJ2-7; 9 bases align to TRBD2. Germline CDR1 reads MDHEN; CDR2 reads SYDVKM. This CDR3 has 14 amino acids. V dropped 3 bases and J dropped 3; count of bases not matched to a gene: 3. CDR3 residues: CASSLLSGSYEQYF. The CDR3 DNA reads TGTGCCAGCAGTTTGCTTAGCGGGAGCTACGAGCAGTACTTC.

This sequence joins TRBV29-1 and TRBJ2-3, with D maybe TRBD2 (5 bases). This CDR3 has 15 residues. Germline V gene lookup returns CDR1 SQVTM and CDR2 ANQGSEA. With 0 bases removed from V and 4 bases from J, the gap between germline ends came to 14 bases. In nucleotides, the CDR3 is TGCAGCGTTGAAGACAGAGGGAGAGAGGCAGATACGCAGTATTTT. This sequence encodes CSVEDRGREADTQYF.

The chain has TRBV27 and TRBJ2-7, with 10 nucleotides matching TRBD1. J lost 4 bases, V lost 6 bases, and 9 bases had no gene match. This CDR3 spans 15 amino acids. Germline CDR1 MNHEY, CDR2 SMNVEV (reference sequence). The CDR3 DNA reads as TGTGCCAGCAGCCGGCGACAGGGGGCCCTATACGAGCAGTACTTC. Translation gives CASSRRQGALYEQYF.

This chain links TRBV27 with TRBJ1-3; no firm D call. V lost 5 bases to trimming and J lost 4 bases, with 15 bases between them. Germline V gives CDR1 MNHEY, CDR2 SMNVEV (reference sequence). There are 15 residues in the CDR3. The chain's CDR3 is CASSPTGGFGNTIYF. As DNA, the CDR3 is TGTGCCAGCAGTCCGACCGGAGGGTTCGGAAACACCATATATTTT.

V is TRBV30 and J is TRBJ2-2; 10 bases map to TRBD1. The CDR3 loop spans 16 amino acids. With 4 bases clipped from V and 9 bases from J, the junction kept 14 bases outside the gene matches. The germline CDR1 and CDR2 sequences are GTSNPN and SVGIG (reference sequence). CDR3 sequence: CAWTNLAGQGIRELFF. The CDR3 nucleotides read TGTGCCTGGACGAATTTGGCGGGACAGGGGATCCGGGAGCTGTTTTTT. The full variable domain, in which reference TRBV30 and TRBJ2-2 provide the parts outside the CDR3, is SQTIHQWPATLVQPVGSPLSLECTVEGTSNPNLYWYRQAAGRGLQLLFYSVGIGQISSEVPQNLSASRPQDRQFILSSKKLLLSDSGFYLCAWTNLAGQGIRELFFGEGSRLTVL.

The V call is TRBV3-1, the J call TRBJ2-7; D may be TRBD1 (6 bases). Germline V gives CDR1 LGHDT, CDR2 YNNKEL (reference sequence). The CDR3 contains 17 residues. Trimming stripped 4 bases from V and 0 bases from J, with 19 bases between. CDR3 region: CASSPLPRGLSSYEQYF. The CDR3 DNA reads TGTGCCAGCAGCCCCCTCCCCAGGGGATTGAGCTCCTACGAGCAGTACTTC.

The chain carries TRBV27 and TRBJ2-7, with 10 bases matching TRBD2. The V segment lost 3 bases and the J segment 7 bases; nucleotides outside the gene matches: 6. CDR3 length: 14 amino acids. Germline CDR1 reads MNHEY; CDR2 reads SMNVEV (reference sequence). The CDR3 DNA sequence: TGTGCCAGCAGTTTTAGCGGGAGGTTTGGGGAGCAGTACTTC. Residues: CASSFSGRFGEQYF.

This clonotype was seen a single time. The chain joins TRBV5-1 to TRBJ2-1; TRBD2 might be the D (6 bases). V was cut by 4 bases and J by 10 bases, with 15 bases left in between. This CDR3 has 13 amino acids. The germline gives CDR1 SGHRS, CDR2 YFSETQ. The CDR3 protein is CASSAPGLPEQFF. The CDR3, as DNA: TGCGCCAGCAGCGCACCGGGACTTCCGGAGCAGTTCTTC.

The rearrangement links TRBV7-8 to TRBJ2-7; 8 bases fit TRBD1. Germline values: CDR1 SGHVS, CDR2 FQNEAQ. Trimming cost V 4 bases and J 6 bases; bases outside gene matches: 14. There are 16 residues in the CDR3. The CDR3 nucleotides read TGTGCCAGCAGCTCTTTGGACAGGGCCGCCGGGACCGAGCAGTACTTC. It translates to CASSSLDRAAGTEQYF.

V is TRBV2 and J is TRBJ2-7; unclear D gene. This CDR3 is 15 amino acids long. CDR1 and CDR2 from the germline V gene are SNHLY and FYNNEI. Trimming shortened V by 2 bases and J by 4 bases, and 15 bases separated the two germline ends. The CDR3: CASSEYGMFLYEQYF. The CDR3 region has the DNA TGTGCCAGCAGTGAATACGGCATGTTCTTGTACGAGCAGTACTTC.

This chain uses TRBV7-3 with TRBJ2-2; D possibly corresponds to TRBD1 (5 bases). This CDR3 has 14 amino acids. Germline-derived CDR1 and CDR2 are SGHTA and FQGTGA. Between the trimmed V and J ends, which lost 3 bases and 4 bases, there was a span of 9 bases. The CDR3 here is CASSLGPITGELFF. The CDR3 DNA reads TGTGCCAGCAGCTTGGGGCCGATCACCGGGGAGCTGTTTTTT.

The chain is built from TRBV3-1 and TRBJ1-5; 7 bases agree with TRBD1. CDR3 length: 14 residues. The germline CDR1 and CDR2 sequences are LGHDT and YNNKEL (reference sequence). Trimming at V came to 6 bases and at J to 4 bases, leaving 6 bases not matched to a gene. The CDR3 spells CASSPGQSNQPQHF. The CDR3 DNA sequence: TGTGCCAGCAGTCCGGGACAGTCGAATCAGCCCCAGCATTTT.

The chain recombines TRBV4-1 with TRBJ2-1, with 8 bases matching TRBD2. The CDR3 spans 16 residues. V trimming: 0 bases; J trimming: 8 bases; junction bases outside the gene matches: 9. The germline CDR1 and CDR2 sequences are MGHRA and YSYEKL. CDR3 nucleotides: TGCGCCAGCAGCCAAGATGTGCGGGGGGCTTGGGATGAGCAGTTCTTC. It specifies CASSQDVRGAWDEQFF.

V usage is TRBV6-2 or TRBV6-3 and J usage is TRBJ2-3; 10 bases agree with TRBD2. Germline V gene lookup returns CDR1 MNHEY and CDR2 SVGEGT. The CDR3 is 15 amino acids. Trimming took 5 bases from V and 2 from J; bases not matched to a gene: 4. The CDR3 spells CASSTGTSATDTQYF. Here the CDR3 DNA reads TGTGCCAGCAGTACCGGGACTAGCGCCACAGATACGCAGTATTTT.

The V gene is TRBV7-9, the J gene TRBJ2-5; D possibly uses TRBD1 or TRBD2 (7 bases each). Trimming shortened V by 5 bases and J by 3 bases, and 10 bases separated the two germline ends. The length of the CDR3 is 13 residues. Per the germline V gene, CDR1 is SEHNR and CDR2 is FQNEAQ (reference sequence). The CDR3 DNA reads as TGTGCCAGCAGCCCAGGGGGGGAAGAGACCCAGTACTTC. Translating gives CASSPGGEETQYF.

The CDR3 spells CATSDSAGVDGNTIYF. CDR3 bases: TGTGCCACCAGTGATTCGGCGGGGGTGGATGGAAACACCATATATTTT. The chain couples TRBV24-1 to TRBJ1-3; D might be TRBD1 (5 bases). CDR3 length: 16 amino acids. Germline V CDR1 and CDR2: KGHDR, SFDVKD. The V gene lost 2 bases and the J gene lost 3 bases, with 13 bases spanning the gap.